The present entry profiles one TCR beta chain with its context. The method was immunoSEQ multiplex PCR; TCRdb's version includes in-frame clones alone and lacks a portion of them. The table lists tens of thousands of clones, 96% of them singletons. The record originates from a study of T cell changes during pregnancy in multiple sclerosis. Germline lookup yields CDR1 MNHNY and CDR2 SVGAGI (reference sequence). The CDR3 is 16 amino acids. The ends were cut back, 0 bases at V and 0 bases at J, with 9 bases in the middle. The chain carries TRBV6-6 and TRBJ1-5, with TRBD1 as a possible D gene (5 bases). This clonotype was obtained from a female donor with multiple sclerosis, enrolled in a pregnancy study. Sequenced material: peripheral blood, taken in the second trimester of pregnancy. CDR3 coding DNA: TGTGCCAGCAGTTACTCGGGGCAGTATAGCAATCAGCCCCAGCATTTT. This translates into CASSYSGQYSNQPQHF.